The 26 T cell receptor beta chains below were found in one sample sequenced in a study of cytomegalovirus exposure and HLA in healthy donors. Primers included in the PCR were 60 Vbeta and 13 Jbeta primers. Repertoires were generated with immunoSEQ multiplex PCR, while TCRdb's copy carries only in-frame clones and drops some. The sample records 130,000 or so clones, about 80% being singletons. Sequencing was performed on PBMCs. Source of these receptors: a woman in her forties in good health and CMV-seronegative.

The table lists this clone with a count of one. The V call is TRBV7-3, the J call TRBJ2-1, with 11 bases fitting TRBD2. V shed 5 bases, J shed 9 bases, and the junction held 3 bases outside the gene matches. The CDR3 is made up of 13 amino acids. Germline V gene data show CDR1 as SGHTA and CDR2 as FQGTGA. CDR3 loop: CASSPSGRIEQFF. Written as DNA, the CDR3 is TGTGCCAGCAGCCCTAGCGGGAGGATTGAGCAGTTCTTC. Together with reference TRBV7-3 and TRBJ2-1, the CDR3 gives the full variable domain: GAGVSQTPSNKVTEKGKYVELRCDPISGHTALYWYRQSLGQGPEFLIYFQGTGAADDSGLPNDRFFAVRPEGSVSTLKIQRTERGDSAVYLCASSPSGRIEQFFGPGTRLTVL.

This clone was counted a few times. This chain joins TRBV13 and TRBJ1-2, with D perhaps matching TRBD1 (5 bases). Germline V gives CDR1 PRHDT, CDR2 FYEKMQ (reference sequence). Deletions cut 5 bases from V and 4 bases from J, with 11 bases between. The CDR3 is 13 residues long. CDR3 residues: CASSGGTGYGYTF. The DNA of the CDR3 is TGTGCCAGCAGCGGGGGGACCGGCTATGGCTACACCTTC.

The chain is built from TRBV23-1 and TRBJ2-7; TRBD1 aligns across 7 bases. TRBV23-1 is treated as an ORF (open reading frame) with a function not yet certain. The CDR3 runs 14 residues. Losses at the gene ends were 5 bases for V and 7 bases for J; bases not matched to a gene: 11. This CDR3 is CASSRQGLEGEQYF. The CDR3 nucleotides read TGCGCCAGCAGTAGACAGGGTCTCGAAGGAGAGCAGTACTTC.

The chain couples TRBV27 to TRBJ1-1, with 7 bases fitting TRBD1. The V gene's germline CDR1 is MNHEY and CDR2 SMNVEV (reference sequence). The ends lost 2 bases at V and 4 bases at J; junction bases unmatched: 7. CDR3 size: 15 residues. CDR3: CASSLSPGGSTEAFF. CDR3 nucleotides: TGTGCCAGCAGTTTAAGCCCAGGGGGTAGCACTGAAGCTTTCTTT.

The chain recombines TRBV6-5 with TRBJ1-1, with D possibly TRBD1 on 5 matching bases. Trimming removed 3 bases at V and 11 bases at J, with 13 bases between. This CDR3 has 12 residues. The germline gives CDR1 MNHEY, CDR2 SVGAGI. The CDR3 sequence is CASSYQGGIAFF. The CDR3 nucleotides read TGTGCCAGCAGTTATCAGGGTGGGATCGCTTTCTTT.

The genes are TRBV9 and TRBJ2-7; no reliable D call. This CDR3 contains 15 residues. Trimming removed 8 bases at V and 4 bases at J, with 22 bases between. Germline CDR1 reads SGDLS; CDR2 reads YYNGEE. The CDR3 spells CARPVNQRPLYEQYF. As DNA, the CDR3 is TGTGCCAGGCCTGTCAACCAGCGCCCCCTTTACGAGCAGTACTTC.

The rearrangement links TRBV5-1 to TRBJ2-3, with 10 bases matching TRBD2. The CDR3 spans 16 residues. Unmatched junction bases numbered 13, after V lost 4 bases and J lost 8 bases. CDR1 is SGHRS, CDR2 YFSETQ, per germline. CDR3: CASSAGTSAPVGTQYF. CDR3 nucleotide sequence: TGCGCCAGCAGCGCAGGGACTAGCGCCCCAGTGGGTACGCAGTATTTT.

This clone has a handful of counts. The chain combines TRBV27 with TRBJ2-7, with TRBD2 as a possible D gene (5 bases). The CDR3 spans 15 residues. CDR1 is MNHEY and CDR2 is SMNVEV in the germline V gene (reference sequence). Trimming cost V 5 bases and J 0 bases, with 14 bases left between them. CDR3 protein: CASSLYGRGSYEQYF. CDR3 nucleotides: TGTGCCAGCAGTCTATACGGACGGGGCTCCTACGAGCAGTACTTC.

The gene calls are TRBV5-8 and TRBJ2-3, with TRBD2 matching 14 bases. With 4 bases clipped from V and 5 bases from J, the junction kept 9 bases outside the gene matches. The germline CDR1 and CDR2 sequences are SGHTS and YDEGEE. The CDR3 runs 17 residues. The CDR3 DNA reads TGTGCCAGCAGCCTAGGGACTAGCGGGGGAAGTGGAGATACGCAGTATTTT. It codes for CASSLGTSGGSGDTQYF.

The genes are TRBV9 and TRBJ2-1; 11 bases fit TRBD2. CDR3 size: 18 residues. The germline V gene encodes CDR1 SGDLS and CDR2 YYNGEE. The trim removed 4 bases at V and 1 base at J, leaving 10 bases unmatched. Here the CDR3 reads CASSPPSGRPYSYNEQFF. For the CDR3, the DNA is TGTGCCAGCAGCCCCCCTAGCGGGAGGCCCTATTCCTACAATGAGCAGTTCTTC. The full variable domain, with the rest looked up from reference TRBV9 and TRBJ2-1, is DSGVTQTPKHLITATGQRVTLRCSPRSGDLSVYWYQQSLDQGLQFLIQYYNGEERAKGNILERFSAQQFPDLHSELNLSSLELGDSALYFCASSPPSGRPYSYNEQFFGPGTRLTVL.

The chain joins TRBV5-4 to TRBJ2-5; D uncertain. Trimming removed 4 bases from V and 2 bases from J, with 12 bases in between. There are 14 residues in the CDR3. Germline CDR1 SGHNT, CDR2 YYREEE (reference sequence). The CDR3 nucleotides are TGTGCCAGCAGCCCCGGAGTGGCACAAGAGACCCAGTACTTC. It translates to CASSPGVAQETQYF.

This CDR3 is CASGTGNFYEQYF. The CDR3 DNA sequence: TGTGCCAGTGGGACAGGGAATTTTTACGAGCAGTACTTC. This rearrangement joins TRBV6-5 to TRBJ2-7; 9 bases agree with TRBD1. The germline gives CDR1 MNHEY, CDR2 SVGAGI. The ends lost 9 bases at V and 4 bases at J; junction bases unmatched: 7. The CDR3 extends over 13 amino acids.

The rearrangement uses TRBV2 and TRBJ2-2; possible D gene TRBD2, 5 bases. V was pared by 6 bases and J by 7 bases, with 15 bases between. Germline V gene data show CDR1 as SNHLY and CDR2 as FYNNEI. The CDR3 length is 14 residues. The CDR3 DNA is TGTGCCAGCAGAACGATTGTTACTAGCGGGGAGCTGTTTTTT. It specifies CASRTIVTSGELFF.

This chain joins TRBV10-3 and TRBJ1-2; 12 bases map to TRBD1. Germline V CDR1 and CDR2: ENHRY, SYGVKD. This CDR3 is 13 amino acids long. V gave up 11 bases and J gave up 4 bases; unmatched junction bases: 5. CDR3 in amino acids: CAVGTGGVYGYTF. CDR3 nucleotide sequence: TGTGCCGTTGGGACAGGGGGCGTCTATGGCTACACCTTC.

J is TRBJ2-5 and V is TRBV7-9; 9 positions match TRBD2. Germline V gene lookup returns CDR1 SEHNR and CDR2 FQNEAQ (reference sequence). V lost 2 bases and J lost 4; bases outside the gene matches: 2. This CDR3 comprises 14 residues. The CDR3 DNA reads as TGTGCCAGCAGCTTAACGACTAGCGGAGAGACCCAGTACTTC. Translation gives CASSLTTSGETQYF. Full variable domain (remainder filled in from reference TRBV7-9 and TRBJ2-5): DTGVSQNPRHKITKRGQNVTFRCDPISEHNRLYWYRQTLGQGPEFLTYFQNEAQLEKSRLLSDRFSAERPKGSFSTLEIQRTEQGDSAMYLCASSLTTSGETQYFGPGTRLLVL.

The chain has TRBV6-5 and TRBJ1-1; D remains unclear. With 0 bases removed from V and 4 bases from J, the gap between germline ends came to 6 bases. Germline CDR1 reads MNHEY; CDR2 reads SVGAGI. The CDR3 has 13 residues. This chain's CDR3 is CASSYSEGTEAFF. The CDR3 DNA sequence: TGTGCCAGCAGTTACTCGGAGGGCACTGAAGCTTTCTTT.

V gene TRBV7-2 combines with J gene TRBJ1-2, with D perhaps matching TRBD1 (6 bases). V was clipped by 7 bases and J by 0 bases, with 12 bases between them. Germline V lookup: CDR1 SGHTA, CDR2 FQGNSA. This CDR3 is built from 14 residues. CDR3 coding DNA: TGTGCCAGCACGAAGGGGGGGACTAACTATGGCTACACCTTC. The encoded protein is CASTKGGTNYGYTF. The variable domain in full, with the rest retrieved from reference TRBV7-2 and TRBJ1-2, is GAGVSQSPSNKVTEKGKDVELRCDPISGHTALYWYRQSLGQGLEFLIYFQGNSAPDKSGLPSDRFSAERTGGSVSTLTIQRTQQEDSAVYLCASTKGGTNYGYTFGSGTRLTVV.

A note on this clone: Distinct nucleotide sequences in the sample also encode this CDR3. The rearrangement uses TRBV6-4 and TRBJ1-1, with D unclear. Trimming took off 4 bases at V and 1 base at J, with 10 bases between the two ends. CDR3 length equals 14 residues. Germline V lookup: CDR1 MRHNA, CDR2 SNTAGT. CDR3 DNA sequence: TGTGCCAGCAGTGCCTCCCCAGGGAACACTGAAGCTTTCTTT. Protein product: CASSASPGNTEAFF.

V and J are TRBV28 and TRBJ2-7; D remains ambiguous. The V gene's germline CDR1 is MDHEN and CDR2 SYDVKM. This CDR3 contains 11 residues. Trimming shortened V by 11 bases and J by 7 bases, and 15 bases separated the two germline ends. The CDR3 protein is CASSLVREQYF. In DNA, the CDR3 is TGTGCCTCCTCTCTTGTTAGAGAGCAGTACTTC.

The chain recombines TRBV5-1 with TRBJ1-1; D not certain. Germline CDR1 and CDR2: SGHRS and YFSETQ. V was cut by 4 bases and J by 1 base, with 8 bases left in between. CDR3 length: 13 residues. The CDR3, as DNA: TGCGCCAGCAGCGCAGGTCAGAACACTGAAGCTTTCTTT. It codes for CASSAGQNTEAFF.

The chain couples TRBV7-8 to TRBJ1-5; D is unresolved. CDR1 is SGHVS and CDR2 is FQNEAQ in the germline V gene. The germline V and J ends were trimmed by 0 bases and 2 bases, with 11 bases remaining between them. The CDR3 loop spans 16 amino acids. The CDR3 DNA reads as TGTGCCAGCAGCTTAGCGAGGGTTGGCGGCAATCAGCCCCAGCATTTT. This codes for CASSLARVGGNQPQHF.

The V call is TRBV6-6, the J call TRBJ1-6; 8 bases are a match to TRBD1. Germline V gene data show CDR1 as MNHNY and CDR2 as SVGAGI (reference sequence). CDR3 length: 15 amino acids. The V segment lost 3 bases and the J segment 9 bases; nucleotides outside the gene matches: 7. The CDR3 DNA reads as TGTGCCAGCAGTTATGGACAGGGTGGGAGTTCACCCCTCCACTTT. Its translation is CASSYGQGGSSPLHF.

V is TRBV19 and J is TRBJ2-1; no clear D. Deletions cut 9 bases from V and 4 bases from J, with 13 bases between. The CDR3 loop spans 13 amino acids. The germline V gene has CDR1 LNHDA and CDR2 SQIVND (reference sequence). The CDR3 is CASRPDTYNEQFF. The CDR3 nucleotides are TGTGCCAGCCGGCCAGACACATACAATGAGCAGTTCTTC.

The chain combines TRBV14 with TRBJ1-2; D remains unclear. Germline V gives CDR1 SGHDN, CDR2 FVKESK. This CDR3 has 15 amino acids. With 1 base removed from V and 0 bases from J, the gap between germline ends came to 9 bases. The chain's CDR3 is CASSQGLEANYGYTF. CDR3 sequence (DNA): TGTGCCAGCAGCCAAGGACTGGAAGCTAACTATGGCTACACCTTC.

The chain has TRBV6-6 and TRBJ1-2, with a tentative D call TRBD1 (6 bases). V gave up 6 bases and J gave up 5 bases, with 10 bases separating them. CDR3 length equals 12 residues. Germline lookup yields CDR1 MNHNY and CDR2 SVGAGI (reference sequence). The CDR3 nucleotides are TGTGCCAGCAGACAGGGTGCTTATGGCTACACCTTC. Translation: CASRQGAYGYTF.

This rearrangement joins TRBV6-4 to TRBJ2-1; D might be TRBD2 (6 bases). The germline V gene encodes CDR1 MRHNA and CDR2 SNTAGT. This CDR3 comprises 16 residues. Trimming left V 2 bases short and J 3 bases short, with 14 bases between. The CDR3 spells CASSDRRGSFYNEQFF. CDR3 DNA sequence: TGTGCCAGCAGTGACAGGCGGGGCTCTTTCTACAATGAGCAGTTCTTC.